This T cell receptor beta chain stems from a study of OX40 agonist ivuxolimab in advanced cancers. Study-level information: Participants averaged about 60 years of age (range roughly 23 to 79) and were 75% to 90% male.

In regard to this clone: Its antigen is unknown.

Points from the study as a whole: Within 6 weeks, CD4+ and CD8+ blood T cells expanded clonally at 0.1 to 3.0 mg/kg.

TCRdb's table, derived via immunoSEQ multiplex PCR, lists solely in-frame clones and lacks some. The profile shows almost 70,000 clones, about three quarters of them singletons. Sequences were derived from CD4+ or CD8+ T cells sorted from blood, sampled in a trial of the OX40 agonist ivuxolimab. The clonotype originates from an adult with an advanced solid tumor such as melanoma, head and neck, liver or kidney cancer.

The CDR3 protein is CARTGGTSTDTQYF. The CDR3 DNA reads TGTGCCCGAACCGGTGGAACCAGCACAGATACGCAGTATTTT. The chain employs TRBV30 and TRBJ2-3; D remains ambiguous. The germline gives CDR1 GTSNPN, CDR2 SVGIG (reference sequence). Trimming removed 8 bases at V and 0 bases at J, with 15 bases between. The length of the CDR3 is 14 residues.